This T cell receptor (beta chain) came from a study of blood T cell repertoires in COVID-19. Overall study: Acute-phase and convalescent COVID-19 samples originated in the United States, Italy and Spain.

Per the original methods: Reference gene primer amplification gave nucleated cell count estimates. The table came from immunoSEQ multiplex PCR; TCRdb's copy has only in-frame clones and leaves some out. V, J and clone size are those of that table, while D and trimming were read from the DNA. The profile shows 410,000 or so clones, roughly 90% of them singletons. After removal of 0 bases from V and 4 bases from J, the junction contained 7 bases not matched to a gene. This CDR3 comprises 16 residues. Germline V lookup: CDR1 MNHEY, CDR2 SVGAGI. The chain carries TRBV6-5 and TRBJ1-2; 8 bases are a match to TRBD1. Specimen: peripheral blood. The clonotype was recovered from a woman in her thirties with active or convalescent COVID-19. The CDR3 here is CASSYSSGGGGYGYTF. For the CDR3, the DNA is TGTGCCAGCAGTTACTCTTCAGGGGGCGGCGGCTATGGCTACACCTTC.